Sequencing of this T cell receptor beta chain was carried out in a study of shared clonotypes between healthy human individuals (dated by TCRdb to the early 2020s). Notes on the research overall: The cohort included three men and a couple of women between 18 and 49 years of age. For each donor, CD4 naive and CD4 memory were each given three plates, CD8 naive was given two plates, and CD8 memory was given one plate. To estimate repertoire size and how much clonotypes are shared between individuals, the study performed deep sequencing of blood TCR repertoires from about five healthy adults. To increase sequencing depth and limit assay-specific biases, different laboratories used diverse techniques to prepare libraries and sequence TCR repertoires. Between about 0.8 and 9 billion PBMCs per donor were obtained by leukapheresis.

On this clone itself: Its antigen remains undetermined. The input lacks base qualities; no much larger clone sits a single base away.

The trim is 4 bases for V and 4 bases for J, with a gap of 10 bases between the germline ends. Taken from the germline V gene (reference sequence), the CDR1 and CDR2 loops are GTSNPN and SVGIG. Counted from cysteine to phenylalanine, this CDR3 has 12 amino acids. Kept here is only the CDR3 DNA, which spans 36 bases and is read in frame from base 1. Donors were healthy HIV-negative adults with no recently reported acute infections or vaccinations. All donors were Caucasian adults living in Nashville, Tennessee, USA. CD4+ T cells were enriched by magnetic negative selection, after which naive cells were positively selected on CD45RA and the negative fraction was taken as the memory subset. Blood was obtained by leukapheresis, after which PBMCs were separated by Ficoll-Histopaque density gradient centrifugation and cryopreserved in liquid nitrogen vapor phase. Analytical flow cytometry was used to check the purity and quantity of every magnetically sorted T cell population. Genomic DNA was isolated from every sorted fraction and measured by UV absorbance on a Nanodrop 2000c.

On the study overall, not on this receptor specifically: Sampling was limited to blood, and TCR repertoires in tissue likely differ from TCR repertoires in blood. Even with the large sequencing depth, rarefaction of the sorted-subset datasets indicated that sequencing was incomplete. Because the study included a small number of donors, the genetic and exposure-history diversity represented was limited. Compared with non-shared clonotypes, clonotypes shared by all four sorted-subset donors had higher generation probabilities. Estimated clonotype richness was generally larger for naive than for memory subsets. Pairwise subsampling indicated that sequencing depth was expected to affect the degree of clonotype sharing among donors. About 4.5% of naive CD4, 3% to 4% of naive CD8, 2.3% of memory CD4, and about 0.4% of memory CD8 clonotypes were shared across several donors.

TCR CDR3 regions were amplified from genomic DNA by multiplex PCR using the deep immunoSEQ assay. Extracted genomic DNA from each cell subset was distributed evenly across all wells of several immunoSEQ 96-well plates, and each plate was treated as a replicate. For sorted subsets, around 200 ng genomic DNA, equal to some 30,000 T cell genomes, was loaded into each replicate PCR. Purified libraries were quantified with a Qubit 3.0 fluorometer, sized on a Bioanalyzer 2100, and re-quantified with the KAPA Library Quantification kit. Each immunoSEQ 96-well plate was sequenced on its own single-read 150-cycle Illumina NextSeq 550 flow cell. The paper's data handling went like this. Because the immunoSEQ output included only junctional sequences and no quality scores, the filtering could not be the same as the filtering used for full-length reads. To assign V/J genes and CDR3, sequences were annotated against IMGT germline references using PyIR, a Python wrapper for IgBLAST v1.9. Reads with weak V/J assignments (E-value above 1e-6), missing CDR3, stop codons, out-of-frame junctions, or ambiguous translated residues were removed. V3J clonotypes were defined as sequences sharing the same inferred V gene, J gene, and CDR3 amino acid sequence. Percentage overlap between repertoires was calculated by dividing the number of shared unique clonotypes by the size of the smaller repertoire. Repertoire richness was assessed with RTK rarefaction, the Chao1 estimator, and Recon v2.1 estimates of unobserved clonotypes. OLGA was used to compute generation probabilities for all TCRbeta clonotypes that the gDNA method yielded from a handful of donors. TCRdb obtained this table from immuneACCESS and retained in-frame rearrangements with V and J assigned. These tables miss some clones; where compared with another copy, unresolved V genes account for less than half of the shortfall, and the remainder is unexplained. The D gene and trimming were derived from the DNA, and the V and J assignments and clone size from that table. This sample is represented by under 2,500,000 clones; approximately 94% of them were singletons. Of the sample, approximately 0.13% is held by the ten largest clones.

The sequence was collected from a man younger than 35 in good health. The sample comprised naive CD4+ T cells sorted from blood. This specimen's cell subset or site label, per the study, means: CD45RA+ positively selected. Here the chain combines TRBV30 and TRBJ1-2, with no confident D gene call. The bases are TGTGCCTGGATTCAAATCGGCTATGGCTACACCTTC. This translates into CAWIQIGYGYTF. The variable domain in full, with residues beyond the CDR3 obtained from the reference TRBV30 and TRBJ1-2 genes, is SQTIHQWPATLVQPVGSPLSLECTVEGTSNPNLYWYRQAAGRGLQLLFYSVGIGQISSEVPQNLSASRPQDRQFILSSKKLLLSDSGFYLCAWIQIGYGYTFGSGTRLTVV.